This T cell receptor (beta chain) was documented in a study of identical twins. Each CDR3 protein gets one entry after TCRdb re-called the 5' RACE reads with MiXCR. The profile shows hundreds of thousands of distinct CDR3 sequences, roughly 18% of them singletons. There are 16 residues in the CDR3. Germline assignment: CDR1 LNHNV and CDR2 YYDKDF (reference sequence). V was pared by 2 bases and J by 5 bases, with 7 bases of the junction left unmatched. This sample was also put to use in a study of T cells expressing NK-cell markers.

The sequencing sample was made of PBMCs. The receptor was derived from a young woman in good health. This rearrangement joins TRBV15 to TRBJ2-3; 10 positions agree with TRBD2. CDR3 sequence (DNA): TGTGCCACCAGCAGAAAGAGCGGGAGGGGTGGAGATACGCAGTATTTT. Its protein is CATSRKSGRGGDTQYF. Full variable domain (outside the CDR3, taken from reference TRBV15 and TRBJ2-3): DAMVIQNPRYQVTQFGKPVTLSCSQTLNHNVMYWYQQKSSQAPKLLFHYYDKDFNNEADTPDNFQSRRPNTSFCFLDIRSPGLGDTAMYLCATSRKSGRGGDTQYFGPGTRLTVL.